A single sample gave rise to the 2 T cell receptor beta chains below, sequenced in a study of blood T cell repertoires in COVID-19. Repertoires were generated with immunoSEQ multiplex PCR, while TCRdb's copy carries only in-frame clones and drops some. The table has fewer than 350,000 clones, approximately 91% seen once; the top ten hold 9% to 9.5%. Sequencing input: peripheral blood. Source of these receptors: a man younger than 35 with active or convalescent COVID-19.

This chain connects TRBV4-2 to TRBJ2-1; possible D gene TRBD2, 7 bases. Germline CDR1 reads LGHNA; CDR2 reads YNFKEQ. The germline V and J ends were trimmed by 0 bases and 0 bases, with 15 bases remaining between them. This CDR3 is 18 amino acids long. CDR3 sequence reads: CASSQDWAGAISYNEQFF. CDR3 nucleotides: TGTGCCAGCAGCCAAGATTGGGCGGGGGCTATCTCCTACAATGAGCAGTTCTTC.

This chain connects TRBV5-4 to TRBJ1-2; D is possibly TRBD1 (5 bases). The CDR3 length is 15 residues. CDR1 is SGHNT and CDR2 is YYREEE in the germline V gene (reference sequence). V lost 5 bases and J lost 8, with 22 bases in between. The CDR3 region has the DNA TGTGCCAGCAGGGCTTGGTTTGGGGCGGCTGACGGCTACACCTTC. Translated, it gives CASRAWFGAADGYTF.